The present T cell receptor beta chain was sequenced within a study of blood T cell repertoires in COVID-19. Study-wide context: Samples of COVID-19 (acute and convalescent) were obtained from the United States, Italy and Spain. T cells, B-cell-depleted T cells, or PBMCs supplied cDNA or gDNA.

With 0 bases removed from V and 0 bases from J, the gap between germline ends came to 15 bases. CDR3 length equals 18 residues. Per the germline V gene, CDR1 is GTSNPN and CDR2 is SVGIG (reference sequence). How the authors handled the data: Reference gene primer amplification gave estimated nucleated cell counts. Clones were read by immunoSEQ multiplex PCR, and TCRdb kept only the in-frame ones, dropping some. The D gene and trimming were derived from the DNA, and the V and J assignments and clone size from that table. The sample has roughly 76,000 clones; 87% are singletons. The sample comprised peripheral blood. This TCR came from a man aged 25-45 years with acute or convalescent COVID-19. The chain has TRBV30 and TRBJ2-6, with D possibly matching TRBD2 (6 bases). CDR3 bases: TGTGCCTGGAGTGTATTAGCGGATCTAAGCTCTGGGGCCAACGTCCTGACTTTC. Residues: CAWSVLADLSSGANVLTF.